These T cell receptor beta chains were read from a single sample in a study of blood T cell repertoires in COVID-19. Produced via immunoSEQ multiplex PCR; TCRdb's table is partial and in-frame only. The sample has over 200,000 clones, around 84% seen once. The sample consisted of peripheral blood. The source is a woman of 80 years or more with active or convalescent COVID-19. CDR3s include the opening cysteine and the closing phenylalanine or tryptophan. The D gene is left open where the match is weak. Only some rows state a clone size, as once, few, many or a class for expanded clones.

TGTGCCAGTAGAGCGGGGGGCCAGTCTCAGACCCAGTACTTC | CASRAGGQSQTQYF | TRBD2 | - | TRBJ2-5 | TRBV19
TGTGCCAGCAGTCGACCCTCAGGGGTTACGTCCGGCGAGCAGTACTTC | CASSRPSGVTSGEQYF | - | few | TRBJ2-7 | TRBV27
TGCGCCAGCAGCCCACCGGGACAAGGAACGGAGACCCAGTACTTC | CASSPPGQGTETQYF | - | once | TRBJ2-5 | TRBV5-1
TGTGCCAGCAGCTTACAGGGACTTAATGAAAAACTGTTTTTT | CASSLQGLNEKLFF | - | - | TRBJ1-4 | TRBV7-2
TGTGCCACCAGCAGACAGGGGGGCCTTACAGATACGCAGTATTTT | CATSRQGGLTDTQYF | - | - | TRBJ2-3 | TRBV15
TGTGCCAGCAGCCAGCCCACTAGCGCGGTACCGTATTTT | CASSQPTSAVPYF | TRBD2 | - | TRBJ2-3 | TRBV7-2
TGTGCCAGCAGCCCGGACTCTCGAAGTTATTCTCATACGCAGTATTTT | CASSPDSRSYSHTQYF | - | few | TRBJ2-3 | TRBV7-2
TGTGCCAGCAGCGGGGGATGGTCTAGCGGGAGGGACACCGGGGAGCTGTTTTTT | CASSGGWSSGRDTGELFF | TRBD2 | - | TRBJ2-2 | TRBV7-2
TGCGCCAGCAGTGGATGGGGCATGGGCGGGGAGCTGTTTTTT | CASSGWGMGGELFF | - | - | TRBJ2-2 | TRBV10-2
TGTGCCAGCAGCTTAACCGGGGGTCGAGGCTACACCTTC | CASSLTGGRGYTF | - | once | TRBJ1-2 | TRBV7-3
TGCAGCGTTGAGTTACAGTCCTACGAGCAGTACTTC | CSVELQSYEQYF | - | - | TRBJ2-7 | TRBV29-1
TGTGCCAGCAGTTACCGACAGGGCCAAAACTATGGCTACACCTTC | CASSYRQGQNYGYTF | TRBD1 | once | TRBJ1-2 | TRBV6-5
TGTGCCAGCAGCTTAAGAGGGACAGGAAACACTGAAGCTTTCTTT | CASSLRGTGNTEAFF | TRBD1 | - | TRBJ1-1 | TRBV7-8
TGTGCCAGCAGCTTAGGGCGGGATTACGAGCAGTACTTC | CASSLGRDYEQYF | - | - | TRBJ2-7 | TRBV7-3
TGTGCCAGCAGCTTGGTTCACGGGGGGCCACCTAGCACAGATACGCAGTATTTT | CASSLVHGGPPSTDTQYF | - | few | TRBJ2-3 | TRBV5-4
TGTGCCAGCAGTTTATGGCCCGTGGGCAGTCATAGCGGGGTCTCCTACGAGCAGTACTTC | CASSLWPVGSHSGVSYEQYF | TRBD2 | few | TRBJ2-7 | TRBV28
TGTGCCACCCGGGGGGAGGGAGAGACCCAGTACTTC | CATRGEGETQYF | TRBD2 | - | TRBJ2-5 | TRBV24-1
TGTGCCACCAGCCAGAGGCGGGACCTCTTACGGGAGACCCAGTACTTC | CATSQRRDLLRETQYF | - | - | TRBJ2-5 | TRBV15
TGTGCCAGCAGCGTAGCGGTTACTAATGAGCAGTTCTTC | CASSVAVTNEQFF | - | - | TRBJ2-1 | TRBV9
TGTGCCAGCAGCTCGCACGTAGGGGGCCCCTACGAGCAGTACTTC | CASSSHVGGPYEQYF | TRBD1 | - | TRBJ2-7 | TRBV11-3
TGCGCCAGCAGCGAAATGAGGGACGAGCAGTACTTC | CASSEMRDEQYF | - | - | TRBJ2-7 | TRBV5-1
TGTGCCAGCAGGACTAGCGGTGGCACAGATACGCAGTATTTT | CASRTSGGTDTQYF | TRBD2 | - | TRBJ2-3 | TRBV28
TGTGCCAGCAGCTTAGATTCAGGGGGCCACTATGGCTACACCTTC | CASSLDSGGHYGYTF | TRBD1 | - | TRBJ1-2 | TRBV11-2
TGTGCCAGCAGTTTACTCGGACAGTTTCCCTACGAGCAGTACTTC | CASSLLGQFPYEQYF | - | - | TRBJ2-7 | TRBV27
TGTGCCAGTAGCAAAACTAGCGGGACCACCTACGAGCAGTACTTC | CASSKTSGTTYEQYF | TRBD2 | - | TRBJ2-7 | TRBV19
TGTGCCAGCAGCCAAGATACAGGGTCAGAAAAACTGTTTTTT | CASSQDTGSEKLFF | - | - | TRBJ1-4 | TRBV4-2
TGCGCCAGCACGCCAGTCAGCAGGGGGGTTTACGAGCAGTACTTC | CASTPVSRGVYEQYF | - | - | TRBJ2-7 | TRBV10-1
TGCGCCAGCAGCCCGTCTGGCGGGAGAGTGGGCGAGCAGTACTTC | CASSPSGGRVGEQYF | TRBD2 | - | TRBJ2-7 | TRBV4-1
TGTGCCAGCAGTTTTCGGACTAGCGGGGGCTACGAGCAGTACTTC | CASSFRTSGGYEQYF | TRBD2 | few | TRBJ2-7 | TRBV27
TGTGCCAGCAGTTACTCTCAGGGGACCACTGAAGCTTTCTTT | CASSYSQGTTEAFF | - | - | TRBJ1-1 | TRBV6-2/TRBV6-3
TGTGCCAGCAAACTAGGGAACGCCAATGAGCAGTTCTTC | CASKLGNANEQFF | - | - | TRBJ2-1 | TRBV12-3/TRBV12-4
TGTGCCAGCAGCTTGGGAACCGAGGAAGAGCAGTACTTC | CASSLGTEEEQYF | - | few | TRBJ2-7 | TRBV5-6
TGTGCCAGTAGAGCAGGGGGCTATGGCTACACCTTC | CASRAGGYGYTF | TRBD1 | - | TRBJ1-2 | TRBV19
TGTGCCAGCAGTTTACGGACAGGGGTAAACACCGGGGAGCTGTTTTTT | CASSLRTGVNTGELFF | TRBD1 | - | TRBJ2-2 | TRBV27
TGTGCCAGCAGCCCGATCGAGGGCCTAGCGGGAGTCTCCTACGAGCAGTACTTC | CASSPIEGLAGVSYEQYF | TRBD2 | once | TRBJ2-7 | TRBV7-9
TGTGCCAGCAGCTTACAGGGCCCAGATACGCAGTATTTT | CASSLQGPDTQYF | - | - | TRBJ2-3 | TRBV5-5
TGCAGCGTGGCGACAGGGCGGTCGGGTACTGAAGCTTTCTTT | CSVATGRSGTEAFF | TRBD1 | - | TRBJ1-1 | TRBV29-1
TGTGCCAGCAGCGGATCCTACAGGGGAAAGACTGAAGCTTTCTTT | CASSGSYRGKTEAFF | TRBD1 | - | TRBJ1-1 | TRBV5-4
TGTGCCAGCAGTGAAGCCCTACAGGGCTACTATGGCTACACCTTC | CASSEALQGYYGYTF | - | - | TRBJ1-2 | TRBV6-1
TGCGCCAGCAGCTCTAGCGGGGGAAACTACGAGCAGTACTTC | CASSSSGGNYEQYF | TRBD2 | - | TRBJ2-7 | TRBV5-1
TGTGCCATCAGCGGGACTAGCGGGAGCATCACAGATACGCAGTATTTT | CAISGTSGSITDTQYF | TRBD2 | - | TRBJ2-3 | TRBV10-3
TGCGCCAGCAGCGCTGGACAGGCTTCTCGAATAGGGGAGCTGTTTTTT | CASSAGQASRIGELFF | TRBD1 | - | TRBJ2-2 | TRBV5-1
TGCGCCAGCAGCCGAACTAGCGGGAGCTCCTACAATGAGCAGTTCTTC | CASSRTSGSSYNEQFF | TRBD2 | - | TRBJ2-1 | TRBV5-1
TGTGCCAGCAGCCCCACAGGGCCCAACACTGAAGCTTTCTTT | CASSPTGPNTEAFF | - | - | TRBJ1-1 | TRBV11-3
TGTGCCACCAGCAGACGGGTAGCGGGACTAGCGGGAGGGATCACAGATACGCAGTATTTT | CATSRRVAGLAGGITDTQYF | TRBD2 | - | TRBJ2-3 | TRBV15